This T cell receptor (beta chain) is from a study of blood T cell repertoires in COVID-19. In the study overall: Samples of COVID-19 (acute and convalescent) were obtained from the United States, Italy and Spain. Sources were T cells, B-cell-depleted T cells, or PBMCs; the material itself was cDNA or gDNA.

This CDR3 has 16 residues. Germline loops: CDR1 MNHNS, CDR2 SASEGT. Trimming cost V 3 bases and J 7 bases; bases outside gene matches: 9. In the study's own analysis: How many nucleated cells were present was estimated from reference gene primer amplification. This table comes from immunoSEQ multiplex PCR, and its TCRdb copy is limited to in-frame clones, with some not included. V and J calls and clone size follow that table, whereas D and trimming were derived from the DNA. The sample holds about 520,000 clones, 80% to 90% seen once. The sequenced sample was peripheral blood. The TCR originated in a human donor in a cohort sampled during active COVID-19. V is TRBV6-1 and J is TRBJ2-2; 9 positions agree with TRBD2. In nucleotides, the CDR3 is TGTGCCAGCAGTGACCCGGCGGGAGGGCCGTTCGGGGAGCTGTTTTTT. Translating it yields CASSDPAGGPFGELFF.